The 2 T cell receptor beta chains in this list originate from one sample, sequenced in a study of cytomegalovirus exposure and HLA in healthy donors. 60 Vbeta and 13 Jbeta primers were used in PCR. Profiling relied on immunoSEQ multiplex PCR, and the TCRdb table lists in-frame clones only, not all of them. The table records fewer than 65,000 clones, roughly 86% of them present only once. The specimen sequenced was PBMCs. The origin of the receptors is a man younger than 35 in good health and CMV-seronegative.

The chain is built from TRBV5-8 and TRBJ1-1; D is possibly TRBD1 (5 bases). The length of the CDR3 is 12 residues. The ends were cut back, 6 bases at V and 5 bases at J, with 11 bases in the middle. Germline loops: CDR1 SGHTS, CDR2 YDEGEE. The CDR3 protein is CASTSQGTEAFF. The CDR3 DNA reads TGTGCCAGCACCTCTCAGGGAACTGAAGCTTTCTTT. Filled out from reference TRBV5-8 and TRBJ1-1, the complete variable domain reads EAGVTQSPTHLIKTRGQQATLRCSPISGHTSVYWYQQALGLGLQFLLWYDEGEERNRGNFPPRFSGRQFPNYSSELNVNALELEDSALYLCASTSQGTEAFFGQGTRLTVV.

The J gene is TRBJ2-7, the V gene TRBV29-1; possible D gene TRBD1, 5 bases. The V end was cut by 4 bases, the J end by 1 base, with 11 bases between. Germline loops: CDR1 SQVTM, CDR2 ANQGSEA. This CDR3 has 13 amino acids. The DNA for the CDR3 is TGCAGCGTTGTTGGGGCAGGGTCCTACGAGCAGTACTTC. Amino acids: CSVVGAGSYEQYF.